This T cell receptor (beta chain) appears in the sequencing data of a study of cytomegalovirus exposure and HLA in healthy donors. Regarding the study as a whole: According to the study, roughly 160 TCR beta chains were cytomegalovirus-associated. As was reported, the classifier diagnosed cytomegalovirus status with high specificity and sensitivity.

Each donor's status was that of a healthy bone marrow donor. Per the germline V gene, CDR1 is SQVTM and CDR2 is ANQGSEA. The V gene lost 3 bases and the J gene lost 5 bases, with 10 bases spanning the gap. The CDR3 consists of 12 residues. PCR used 60 Vbeta primers and 13 Jbeta primers. Repertoires were generated with immunoSEQ multiplex PCR, while TCRdb's copy carries only in-frame clones and drops some. The data hold around 200,000 clones, with 80% observed a single time. This clone came up a few times. Its specificity is unknown. V usage is TRBV29-1 and J usage is TRBJ1-2, with unresolved D. The sequence was collected from a boy aged 10-17 years in good health and CMV-seronegative. Sequenced: PBMCs. This chain's CDR3 is CSVDVAVYGYTF. The DNA of the CDR3 is TGCAGCGTTGATGTTGCGGTATATGGCTACACCTTC.